This T cell receptor beta chain comes out of a study of shared clonotypes between healthy human individuals (dated by TCRdb to about 2020). With regard to the full study: The cohort comprised two women and a few men aged 18 to 49 years. For each donor, CD4 naive and CD4 memory were each run on three plates, CD8 naive on two plates, and CD8 memory on one plate. To estimate repertoire size and how much clonotypes are shared between individuals, the study performed deep sequencing of blood TCR repertoires from roughly five healthy adults. To increase sequencing depth and limit assay-specific biases, TCR repertoire library preparation and sequencing were carried out by different laboratories using diverse techniques. Between about 0.85 and 10 billion PBMCs per donor were obtained by leukapheresis.

Using the deep immunoSEQ assay, multiplex PCR amplified TCR CDR3 regions from genomic DNA. For each cell subset, the extracted genomic DNA was distributed evenly across all wells of several immunoSEQ 96-well plates, and each plate served as one replicate. Each replicate PCR for sorted subsets received roughly 0.2 ug genomic DNA, equal to about 30,000 T cell genomes. Purified libraries were measured with a Qubit 3.0 fluorometer, size-checked on a Bioanalyzer 2100, and measured again with the KAPA Library Quantification kit. A separate single-read 150-cycle Illumina NextSeq 550 flow cell was used to sequence each immunoSEQ 96-well plate. The study's processing was this. Because the immunoSEQ output included only junctional sequences and no quality scores, the filtering could not be the same as the filtering used for full-length reads. To assign V/J genes and CDR3, sequences were annotated against IMGT germline references using PyIR, a Python wrapper for IgBLAST v1.9. Reads were removed for weak V/J assignments (E-value above 1e-6), missing CDR3, stop codons, out-of-frame junctions, or ambiguous translated residues. V3J clonotypes were defined as sequences sharing an identical inferred V gene, J gene, and CDR3 amino acid sequence. Percentage overlap between repertoires was calculated by dividing the number of shared unique clonotypes by the size of the smaller repertoire. Richness of each repertoire was evaluated using RTK rarefaction, the Chao1 estimator, and Recon v2.1 estimates of unobserved clonotypes. Generation probabilities were computed with OLGA for all TCRbeta clonotypes obtained by the gDNA method from a handful of donors. TCRdb retrieved this table from immuneACCESS and kept in-frame rearrangements only. Not all clones are present; in checked studies, unresolved V genes account for under half, and no reason is known for the remainder. V and J calls and clone size come straight from that table; D and trimming were deduced from the DNA. Across this sample there are a few hundred thousand clones, with approximately 79% seen only once. The ten largest clones represent under 13% of the sample.

Study-wide conclusions, independent of this receptor: Sampling was limited to blood, and TCR repertoires in tissue likely differ from TCR repertoires in blood. Compared with non-shared clonotypes, the clonotypes found in all four sorted-subset donors had higher generation probabilities. Pairwise subsampling led to the expectation that sequencing depth would affect the degree of clonotype sharing among donors. About 4.5% of naive CD4, 3% to 3.5% of naive CD8, approximately 2.2% of memory CD4, and less than 0.45% of memory CD8 clonotypes were shared across a few donors. Naive subsets generally had larger estimated clonotype richness than memory subsets. Incomplete sequencing was indicated by rarefaction of sorted-subset datasets, despite the large sequencing depth. The small number of donors limited the genetic and exposure-history diversity represented.

About this clone: Its target antigen remains unknown. No base qualities exist here, and no much larger clone lies one base off it.

V loses 3 bases of germline sequence and J loses 7 bases, and the interval between the two ends is 19 bases. Taken from the germline V gene, the CDR1 and CDR2 loops are SGDLS and YYNGEE. Taken from cysteine to phenylalanine, the CDR3 has 15 residues. The only DNA kept is the CDR3, 45 bases in frame from the first base. The donors were healthy, HIV-negative adults who had no recently reported acute infections or vaccinations. All donors were Caucasian adults living in Nashville, Tennessee, USA. Magnetic negative selection was used to enrich CD4+ T cells, after which naive cells were positively selected on CD45RA and the negative fraction became the memory subset. Blood was collected by leukapheresis, and PBMCs were isolated by Ficoll-Histopaque density gradient centrifugation and then cryopreserved in liquid nitrogen vapor phase. Purity and quantity of every magnetically sorted T cell population were checked by analytical flow cytometry. Genomic DNA was isolated from each sorted fraction and quantified by UV absorbance on a Nanodrop 2000c.

The sample taken for sequencing was memory CD4+ T cells sorted from blood. What this sample's cell subset or site label stands for: CD45RA-negative fraction. The rearranged chain carries TRBV9 and TRBJ2-5; TRBD1 could be the D gene, as 5 bases match. The TCR sequence derives from a man aged 25-40 years in good health. The CDR3 loop reads CASSALETAAGTQYF. The DNA sequence is given as TGTGCCAGCAGCGCACTGGAGACAGCCGCAGGGACCCAGTACTTC.